Listed below are T cell receptor beta chains from one sample, sequenced in a study of blood T cell repertoires in COVID-19. Assay used: immunoSEQ multiplex PCR; TCRdb lists only in-frame clones, some missing. The sample contains about 410,000 clones, around 91% of which appear only once. The sequencing input was peripheral blood. These receptors all stem from a woman aged 40 to 50 with COVID-19, enrolled during active disease. CDR3s include the opening cysteine and the closing phenylalanine or tryptophan. D genes are given only for firm matches. The listing skips clone size in some rows; elsewhere it reads once, few, many or a size class.

D: .
J: TRBJ1-1
V: TRBV18
size: .
DNA: TGTGCCAGCTCACCACCGTCGGGGAGTAGTGGCACTGAAGCTTTCTTT
CDR3: CASSPPSGSSGTEAFF

D: .
J: TRBJ1-2
V: TRBV4-3
size: .
DNA: TGCGCCAGCAGCCAAGAATCGGCACAGAACTATGGCTACACCTTC
CDR3: CASSQESAQNYGYTF

D: TRBD2
J: TRBJ2-1
V: TRBV11-1
size: .
DNA: TGTGCCAGCAGCTTATTAGGGACTAGCTCCTACAATGAGCAGTTCTTC
CDR3: CASSLLGTSSYNEQFF

D: TRBD1
J: TRBJ2-2
V: TRBV19
size: .
DNA: TGTGCCAGTAGTCCCCCCAGGGGGCGCGGGACCGGGGAGCTGTTTTTT
CDR3: CASSPPRGRGTGELFF

D: .
J: TRBJ1-3
V: TRBV2
size: .
DNA: TGTGCCAGCAGTGAGGGAACCGCGACAGCGACGGTTGGAAACACCATATATTTT
CDR3: CASSEGTATATVGNTIYF

D: TRBD1
J: TRBJ1-1
V: TRBV27
size: .
DNA: TGTGCCAGCAGCCCCCGGGACAGGGTAATTGGTGAAGCTTTCTTT
CDR3: CASSPRDRVIGEAFF

D: .
J: TRBJ2-1
V: TRBV19
size: .
DNA: TGTGCCAGTAGTACCCTTGGGAGTAGCTCCTACAATGAGCAGTTCTTC
CDR3: CASSTLGSSSYNEQFF

D: .
J: TRBJ1-5
V: TRBV9
size: .
DNA: TGTGCCAGCAGCGTAGGAGTAGCAGCCAATCAGCCCCAGCATTTT
CDR3: CASSVGVAANQPQHF

D: .
J: TRBJ1-2
V: TRBV27
size: .
DNA: TGTGCCAGCAGTTTGGTCGGGGGGCCGTACAACTATGGCTACACCTTC
CDR3: CASSLVGGPYNYGYTF

D: TRBD1
J: TRBJ1-1
V: TRBV4-3
size: .
DNA: TGCGCCAGCAGCCAAGATCGAGGGGGCCTCCCTGAAGCTTTCTTT
CDR3: CASSQDRGGLPEAFF

D: TRBD2
J: TRBJ2-3
V: TRBV29-1
size: .
DNA: TGCAGCGTTAAAAGGGAGGATGGGGGGGAGGGCACAGATACGCAGTATTTT
CDR3: CSVKREDGGEGTDTQYF

D: TRBD1
J: TRBJ1-5
V: TRBV4-1
size: once
DNA: TGCGCCAGCAGCCAAGGAAAGGACAGGGATCAGCCCCAGCATTTT
CDR3: CASSQGKDRDQPQHF

D: TRBD1
J: TRBJ1-2
V: TRBV18
size: .
DNA: TGTGCCAGCTCACCACCGTGGGACAGGGGCTCTCGTGGCTACACCTTC
CDR3: CASSPPWDRGSRGYTF

D: TRBD1
J: TRBJ1-3
V: TRBV5-1
size: .
DNA: TGCGCCAGCAGCTTGTTTCAGGGGGCCCCGACTGGAAACACCATATATTTT
CDR3: CASSLFQGAPTGNTIYF

D: .
J: TRBJ1-2
V: TRBV6-2/TRBV6-3
size: .
DNA: TGTGCCAGCAGTCGGCGGACAGTGGGAAGCTATGGCTACACCTTC
CDR3: CASSRRTVGSYGYTF